Each of the 31 T cell receptor beta chains below was sequenced from the same sample in a study of cytomegalovirus exposure and HLA in healthy donors. Primers for the PCR totalled 60 Vbeta and 13 Jbeta. The protocol was immunoSEQ multiplex PCR, while the TCRdb copy is restricted to in-frame clones and leaves out a portion. This sample carries some 250,000 clones, over 80% of them seen once, and the ten largest clones take 5.4%. The material sequenced was PBMCs. These TCRs come from a woman in her thirties or forties in good health and CMV-seropositive.

The CDR3 spells CASSAWTGVLSGANVLTF. CDR3 coding DNA: TGTGCCAGCAGCGCATGGACAGGGGTGCTAAGTGGGGCCAACGTCCTGACTTTC. The V call is TRBV9, the J call TRBJ2-6, with 9 nucleotides matching TRBD1. The trim removed 3 bases at V and 3 bases at J, leaving 10 bases unmatched. This CDR3 region has 18 residues. The germline gives CDR1 SGDLS, CDR2 YYNGEE. The full variable domain, in which reference TRBV9 and TRBJ2-6 provide the parts outside the CDR3, is DSGVTQTPKHLITATGQRVTLRCSPRSGDLSVYWYQQSLDQGLQFLIQYYNGEERAKGNILERFSAQQFPDLHSELNLSSLELGDSALYFCASSAWTGVLSGANVLTFGAGSRLTVL.

The CDR3 DNA is TGTGCCAGCAGGATTGACAGGGGGAGCTCCTACGAGCAGTACTTC. It codes for CASRIDRGSSYEQYF. The chain is built from TRBV5-4 and TRBJ2-7; 9 bases are a match to TRBD1. After removal of 5 bases from V and 0 bases from J, the junction contained 6 bases not matched to a gene. This CDR3 has 15 amino acids. The germline CDR1 and CDR2 sequences are SGHNT and YYREEE (reference sequence).

The V gene is TRBV7-9, the J gene TRBJ1-2, with 7 positions matching TRBD1. With V trimmed by 3 bases and J by 3 bases, 4 bases remained unmatched. The germline V gene encodes CDR1 SEHNR and CDR2 FQNEAQ (reference sequence). The CDR3 runs 14 residues. CDR3 in amino acids: CASSFPDRDYGYTF. CDR3 in DNA: TGTGCCAGCAGCTTCCCCGACAGGGACTATGGCTACACCTTC.

The V call is TRBV4-3, the J call TRBJ2-3, with 7 positions matching TRBD1. Germline values: CDR1 LGHNA, CDR2 YSLEER. The CDR3 runs to 16 residues. With V trimmed by 4 bases and J by 5 bases, 12 bases remained unmatched. Here the CDR3 reads CASSLARRQGEDTQYF. DNA of the CDR3: TGCGCCAGCAGCCTCGCACGGCGCCAGGGGGAAGATACGCAGTATTTT.

The sample holds one count of this clone. The chain links TRBV19 to TRBJ1-1; a weak D match, TRBD1 (6 bases). The germline gives CDR1 LNHDA, CDR2 SQIVND (reference sequence). V lost 0 bases and J 5 bases, leaving 10 bases between the germline ends. CDR3 length: 14 amino acids. The CDR3 here is CASSIEQGTTEAFF. CDR3 bases: TGTGCCAGTAGTATAGAGCAGGGGACGACTGAAGCTTTCTTT.

As DNA, the CDR3 is TGCGCCAGCAGCTTGGCCAACGTGGGACTAGGGGAGCAGTTCTTC. As protein: CASSLANVGLGEQFF. This chain connects TRBV5-1 to TRBJ2-1; 8 nucleotides match TRBD2. Looked up from germline, CDR1 is SGHRS and CDR2 is YFSETQ. V lost 0 bases to trimming and J lost 10 bases; unmatched junction nucleotides: 9. The CDR3 spans 15 residues.

The V and J genes are TRBV6-1 and TRBJ2-7; tentative D call: TRBD1 (6 bases). V lost 6 bases and J lost 2, with 17 bases in between. Germline values: CDR1 MNHNS, CDR2 SASEGT. The CDR3 totals 15 residues. CDR3 DNA: TGTGCCAGCAGAGATACGGGACAAAGTACCTACGAGCAGTACTTC. Translation: CASRDTGQSTYEQYF.

J is TRBJ2-2 and V is TRBV29-1; TRBD2 is a possible D gene (5 bases). V lost 0 bases, J lost 5 bases, and 16 bases lay in between. Germline V gives CDR1 SQVTM, CDR2 ANQGSEA. The CDR3 is 16 amino acids. The CDR3 here is CSVEDRGASATGELFF. The DNA of the CDR3 is TGCAGCGTTGAAGATCGGGGAGCGTCGGCAACCGGGGAGCTGTTTTTT.

Points on this clone: A junction end diverges from the germline sequence, so it may reflect a read error. This chain joins TRBV7-7 and TRBJ1-4; a weak D match, TRBD1 (6 bases). In germline, CDR1 is SSHAT, CDR2 FNYEAQ (reference sequence). The CDR3 is 15 amino acids. In nucleotides, the CDR3 is TGTGCTAGCAGCTTAGGGGGAGCCCCAAATGAAAAACTGTTTTTT. Translation gives CASSLGGAPNEKLFF. Full variable domain (remainder filled in from reference TRBV7-7 and TRBJ1-4): GAGVSQSPRYKVTKRGQDVTLRCDPISSHATLYWYQQALGQGPEFLTYFNYEAQPDKSGLPSDRFSAERPEGSISTLTIQRTEQRDSAMYRCASSLGGAPNEKLFFGSGTQLSVL.

The count of this clone is one. Relative to the germline gene, one junction end is altered; a read error may explain this. This rearrangement joins TRBV7-7 to TRBJ2-5; TRBD2 agrees at 8 bases. The V gene's germline CDR1 is SSHAT and CDR2 FNYEAQ (reference sequence). CDR3 length: 15 residues. CDR3 residues: CASSPLRGRLETQYF. CDR3 DNA: TGTGCTAGCAGCCCTCTTCGCGGGAGGCTTGAGACCCAGTACTTC.

The chain combines TRBV30 with TRBJ1-5, with 8 bases identical to TRBD1. The V gene end was trimmed by 5 bases and the J gene end by 1 base; junction bases not matched to a gene: 4. The CDR3 runs 14 residues. CDR1 is GTSNPN, CDR2 SVGIG, per germline (reference sequence). CDR3 nucleotide sequence: TGTGCCTGGGCAGGGGGCTGGAGCAATCAGCCCCAGCATTTT. It translates to CAWAGGWSNQPQHF.

The rearrangement links TRBV9 to TRBJ1-1, with D tentatively TRBD1 (6 bases). Germline V gives CDR1 SGDLS, CDR2 YYNGEE. Trimming removed 5 bases at V and 3 bases at J, with 17 bases between. The CDR3 contains 15 residues. The CDR3 DNA is TGTGCCAGCAGAGCAGGGGATAGGTTCGACACTGAAGCTTTCTTT. It specifies CASRAGDRFDTEAFF.

This clone was observed a handful of times. Written as DNA, the CDR3 is TGCGCCAGCAGCCAAGCTGGACTAGCGGGAGGAACATCCACAGATACGCAGTATTTT. Translating gives CASSQAGLAGGTSTDTQYF. The chain has TRBV4-3 and TRBJ2-3; 14 bases line up with TRBD2. The J segment lost 2 bases and the V segment lost 1 base, leaving 8 bases of the junction unmatched. Germline CDR1 reads LGHNA; CDR2 reads YSLEER. The CDR3 loop spans 19 amino acids.

This clone has more than one count but fewer than ten. The chain carries TRBV7-2 and TRBJ2-5, with 10 bases fitting TRBD2. From germline, CDR1 is SGHTA and CDR2 FQGNSA. V shed 3 bases, J shed 5 bases, and the junction held 3 bases outside the gene matches. CDR3 size: 14 residues. The chain's CDR3 is CASSFGLAVETQYF. The CDR3 coding sequence is TGTGCCAGCAGCTTCGGACTAGCGGTGGAGACCCAGTACTTC.

This rearrangement joins TRBV2 to TRBJ2-7; D is possibly TRBD2 (6 bases). V was pared by 2 bases and J by 6 bases, with 14 bases between. From germline, CDR1 is SNHLY and CDR2 FYNNEI. The CDR3 is made up of 14 amino acids. This CDR3 reads CASSELGWRGEQYF. The CDR3 DNA reads as TGTGCCAGCAGTGAATTGGGTTGGCGGGGCGAGCAGTACTTC.

The chain joins TRBV5-1 to TRBJ2-7; TRBD2 is a possible D gene (6 bases). This CDR3 is 15 amino acids long. Germline assignment: CDR1 SGHRS and CDR2 YFSETQ. Trimming stripped 3 bases from V and 3 bases from J, with 16 bases between. CDR3 nucleotides: TGCGCCAGCAGCTCCGCCGGGGGATTAATCTACGAGCAGTACTTC. Amino acid sequence: CASSSAGGLIYEQYF.

V and J are TRBV5-4 and TRBJ1-1, with 8 bases fitting TRBD1. The CDR3 is made up of 15 amino acids. The ends lost 3 bases at V and 4 bases at J; junction bases unmatched: 8. Germline-derived CDR1 and CDR2 are SGHNT and YYREEE (reference sequence). CDR3 in DNA: TGTGCCAGCAGCTCCAGGAACACAGGGGGCACTGAAGCTTTCTTT. It specifies CASSSRNTGGTEAFF. Variable domain in full (rest from reference TRBV5-4 and TRBJ1-1): ETGVTQSPTHLIKTRGQQVTLRCSSQSGHNTVSWYQQALGQGPQFIFQYYREEENGRGNFPPRFSGLQFPNYSSELNVNALELDDSALYLCASSSRNTGGTEAFFGQGTRLTVV.

J is TRBJ2-2 and V is TRBV4-1; 12 bases are shared with TRBD2. The CDR3 covers 16 residues. V trimming: 3 bases; J trimming: 8 bases; junction bases outside the gene matches: 7. From germline, CDR1 is MGHRA and CDR2 YSYEKL. DNA of the CDR3: TGCGCCAGCAGCCACGGACTAGCGGGGTCTGGAGGGGAGCTGTTTTTT. This codes for CASSHGLAGSGGELFF.

This sequence joins TRBV7-8 and TRBJ2-7, with 14 bases that match TRBD2. Germline trimming cut 4 bases from V and 5 bases from J; bases unmatched to any gene: 10. The CDR3 has 17 residues. CDR1 SGHVS and CDR2 FQNEAQ come from the germline V gene. This CDR3 reads CASSSGTSGGLWDEQYF. In nucleotides, the CDR3 is TGTGCCAGCAGCTCAGGGACTAGCGGGGGCCTTTGGGACGAGCAGTACTTC.

This chain links TRBV20-1 with TRBJ1-1, with 7 nucleotides matching TRBD1. With V trimmed by 3 bases and J by 9 bases, 4 bases remained unmatched. Germline V gene data show CDR1 as DFQATT and CDR2 as SNEGSKA (reference sequence). This CDR3 is built from 11 residues. CDR3 sequence (DNA): TGCAGTGCTAGGGGGGACAGTCAAGCTTTCTTT. Translating it yields CSARGDSQAFF.

This chain uses TRBV2 with TRBJ2-5; 10 positions match TRBD1. This CDR3 contains 16 residues. Germline V lookup: CDR1 SNHLY, CDR2 FYNNEI. The V and J ends lost 6 bases and 1 base, in that order; junction bases with no gene match: 8. For the CDR3, the DNA is TGTGCCAGCAGAGCCGGGACAGGGGTACCCCAAGAGACCCAGTACTTC. This codes for CASRAGTGVPQETQYF.

This sequence joins TRBV19 and TRBJ1-3, with 8 bases fitting TRBD1. Germline V gene lookup returns CDR1 LNHDA and CDR2 SQIVND (reference sequence). Trimming removed 5 bases from V and 4 bases from J; junction bases left unmatched: 10. The CDR3 is made up of 16 amino acids. CDR3 DNA: TGTGCCAGTAGTCTCCAGGGGGCGACTCGCGGAAACACCATATATTTT. Residues: CASSLQGATRGNTIYF.

The chain has TRBV7-2 and TRBJ1-5; 8 nucleotides agree with TRBD1. V gave up 5 bases and J gave up 6 bases; unmatched junction bases: 12. The germline gives CDR1 SGHTA, CDR2 FQGNSA. CDR3 length: 16 residues. CDR3 sequence reads: CASSPKRQGTGQPQHF. DNA for the CDR3: TGTGCCAGCAGCCCAAAGCGACAGGGGACGGGTCAGCCCCAGCATTTT.

The V and J genes are TRBV30 and TRBJ1-1; 11 positions agree with TRBD1. The germline V gene has CDR1 GTSNPN and CDR2 SVGIG (reference sequence). Trimming at V came to 3 bases and at J to 10 bases, leaving 10 bases not matched to a gene. CDR3 length: 14 residues. The CDR3 DNA reads as TGTGCCTGGAGACCCCTAGGGGGGACAGGGGGAGCTTTCTTT. It specifies CAWRPLGGTGGAFF.

This clone was observed a few times. This chain links TRBV7-6 with TRBJ1-4; 9 bases align to TRBD1. The germline V gene encodes CDR1 SGHVS and CDR2 FNYEAQ. The CDR3 has 14 residues. Trimming cost V 5 bases and J 8 bases; bases outside gene matches: 6. The DNA for the CDR3 is TGTGCCAGCAGCCTTTCCGGGACAGGGGAAAAACTGTTTTTT. This gives the protein CASSLSGTGEKLFF.

This rearrangement joins TRBV6-4 to TRBJ1-5; D is ambiguous. V was clipped by 5 bases and J by 0 bases, with 11 bases between them. Germline V gene sequence: CDR1 MRHNA, CDR2 SNTAGT. The CDR3 runs to 15 residues. CDR3 residues: CASSRDSYSNQPQHF. The CDR3 DNA is TGTGCCAGCAGTCGGGATTCCTATAGCAATCAGCCCCAGCATTTT.

The chain carries TRBV6-1 and TRBJ1-2, with D possibly matching TRBD1 (5 bases). V lost 7 bases and J lost 4, with 16 bases in between. This CDR3 has 14 amino acids. The V gene's germline CDR1 is MNHNS and CDR2 SASEGT. The CDR3: CASIEEGRSYGYTF. Here the CDR3 DNA reads TGTGCCAGCATCGAGGAGGGGAGGAGCTATGGCTACACCTTC.

This chain connects TRBV2 to TRBJ2-3, with D tentatively TRBD1 (5 bases). Germline CDR1 and CDR2: SNHLY and FYNNEI. V gave up 3 bases and J gave up 2 bases, with 15 bases separating them. The CDR3 runs to 16 residues. The CDR3 coding sequence is TGTGCCAGCAGTGACAGGGTGTGGACCTCCACAGATACGCAGTATTTT. Protein: CASSDRVWTSTDTQYF.

This chain uses TRBV11-3 with TRBJ2-1; 7 positions match TRBD2. The CDR3 spans 13 residues. CDR1 and CDR2 (germline): SGHNT, YENEEA. V shed 3 bases and J 8 bases; nucleotides not matched to a gene: 4. Here the CDR3 DNA reads TGTGCCAGCAGCTTGGGGCTAGCGGATGAGCAGTTCTTC. It specifies CASSLGLADEQFF.

On this clone: An end of the junction does not agree with germline; a read error may underlie this. V is TRBV7-9 and J is TRBJ2-7; D not resolved. The germline gives CDR1 SEHNR, CDR2 FQNEAQ (reference sequence). There are 12 residues in the CDR3. This CDR3 is CSSSYSSYEQYF. In DNA form, the CDR3 reads TGTTCCAGCAGCTATAGCTCCTACGAGCAGTACTTC.

The chain has TRBV6-1 and TRBJ1-2; 7 positions agree with TRBD1. Germline values: CDR1 MNHNS, CDR2 SASEGT. CDR3 length: 15 residues. With V trimmed by 1 base and J by 5 bases, 7 bases remained unmatched. The CDR3 reads CASSEGVQGNYGYTF. CDR3 bases: TGTGCCAGCAGTGAAGGGGTACAGGGGAATTATGGCTACACCTTC.